These 23 T cell receptor beta chains came from one sample sequenced in a study of OX40 agonist ivuxolimab in advanced cancers. Using immunoSEQ multiplex PCR, the repertoire was profiled, and TCRdb retains in-frame clones only, with some absent. Of about 79,000 clones in the sample, about nine tenths were seen once. The sample was CD4+ or CD8+ T cells sorted from blood, taken in a trial of the OX40 agonist ivuxolimab. These receptor sequences come from an adult with an advanced solid tumor such as melanoma, head and neck, liver or kidney cancer.

This chain uses TRBV14 with TRBJ2-6, with D possibly being TRBD2 (7 bases). With 0 bases removed from V and 0 bases from J, the gap between germline ends came to 12 bases. The germline V gene has CDR1 SGHDN and CDR2 FVKESK. The CDR3 loop spans 18 amino acids. The CDR3 nucleotides are TGTGCCAGCAGCCAAGAGTTCGGGGGGCTCTCTGGGGCCAACGTCCTGACTTTC. Translation: CASSQEFGGLSGANVLTF.

The count of this clone is one. The rearrangement uses TRBV6-1 and TRBJ2-7; D call uncertain. CDR1 MNHNS and CDR2 SASEGT come from the germline V gene. Trimming cost V 4 bases and J 0 bases, with 13 bases left between them. CDR3 length equals 15 residues. The CDR3 bases are TGTGCCAGCAGTGCCTTAACAGAACCCTCCTACGAGCAGTACTTC. It codes for CASSALTEPSYEQYF.

The V call is TRBV27, the J call TRBJ2-2, with 9 bases fitting TRBD1. The CDR3 totals 16 residues. The germline V gene encodes CDR1 MNHEY and CDR2 SMNVEV (reference sequence). V was clipped by 1 base and J by 7 bases; unmatched bases: 7. The CDR3 bases are TGTGCCAGCAGTTTATGGGTGGGACAGGGAGGCGGGGAGCTGTTTTTT. Its protein is CASSLWVGQGGGELFF.

In nucleotides, the CDR3 is TGTGCCAGCAGTTACTCGGAGGGTTGGGAGACCCAGTACTTC. Its protein product is CASSYSEGWETQYF. V and J are TRBV6-5 and TRBJ2-5; tentative D call: TRBD2 (6 bases). The V gene lost 0 bases and the J gene lost 5 bases, with 10 bases spanning the gap. Germline CDR1 is MNHEY and CDR2 is SVGAGI. The CDR3 sequence is 14 residues long.

The gene calls are TRBV13 and TRBJ1-1, with TRBD1 matching over 8 bases. This CDR3 has 14 residues. CDR1 and CDR2 from the germline V gene are PRHDT and FYEKMQ (reference sequence). Losses at the gene ends were 4 bases for V and 8 bases for J; bases not matched to a gene: 9. The CDR3: CASSYRGFSLEAFF. The CDR3, as DNA: TGTGCCAGCAGCTACAGGGGGTTCTCCCTCGAAGCTTTCTTT.

This clone was recorded once. The V gene is TRBV9, the J gene TRBJ2-7; D is perhaps TRBD1 (6 bases). The germline V gene encodes CDR1 SGDLS and CDR2 YYNGEE. V was clipped by 3 bases and J by 3 bases, with 22 bases between them. The CDR3 spans 17 residues. The CDR3 protein is CASSARTGHDMVYEQYF. The CDR3 DNA reads as TGTGCCAGCAGCGCCCGAACGGGACATGATATGGTCTACGAGCAGTACTTC. The full variable domain, in which reference TRBV9 and TRBJ2-7 provide the parts outside the CDR3, is DSGVTQTPKHLITATGQRVTLRCSPRSGDLSVYWYQQSLDQGLQFLIQYYNGEERAKGNILERFSAQQFPDLHSELNLSSLELGDSALYFCASSARTGHDMVYEQYFGPGTRLTVT.

The chain combines TRBV7-9 with TRBJ1-1, with no clear D. Between the trimmed V and J ends, which lost 3 bases and 5 bases, there was a span of 7 bases. This CDR3 spans 12 amino acids. Germline values: CDR1 SEHNR, CDR2 FQNEAQ (reference sequence). This CDR3 reads CASSFMETEAFF. CDR3 nucleotides: TGTGCCAGCAGCTTTATGGAGACTGAAGCTTTCTTT.

The rearrangement links TRBV19 to TRBJ2-1; D not resolved. The germline V gene has CDR1 LNHDA and CDR2 SQIVND (reference sequence). V gave up 3 bases and J gave up 5 bases, with 8 bases separating them. The CDR3 extends over 13 amino acids. The CDR3 sequence: CASSMYSNNEQFF. The DNA for the CDR3 is TGTGCCAGTAGTATGTACAGCAACAATGAGCAGTTCTTC.

This chain uses TRBV6-1 with TRBJ1-5; D is undetermined. V was clipped by 6 bases and J by 4 bases, with 16 bases between them. CDR1 is MNHNS, CDR2 SASEGT, per germline. This CDR3 has 15 residues. CDR3 DNA: TGTGCCAGCAGCCCAAGACTGGGAGGAAATCAGCCCCAGCATTTT. This sequence encodes CASSPRLGGNQPQHF.

This chain joins TRBV27 and TRBJ1-1; D might be TRBD1 (5 bases). The CDR3 consists of 14 residues. Germline loops: CDR1 MNHEY, CDR2 SMNVEV (reference sequence). Trimming cost V 2 bases and J 4 bases, with 11 bases left between them. The CDR3: CASSLEIGGTEAFF. CDR3 DNA sequence: TGTGCCAGCAGTTTAGAGATCGGGGGCACTGAAGCTTTCTTT.

The chain carries TRBV6-4 and TRBJ1-2; weak D call: TRBD1 (5 bases). The V end lost 0 bases, the J end lost 8 bases, and 7 bases lay between the germline ends. The germline gives CDR1 MRHNA, CDR2 SNTAGT. CDR3 length equals 12 residues. The CDR3 loop is CASSDSGGGYTF. The CDR3 DNA sequence: TGTGCCAGCAGTGACTCGGGGGGAGGCTACACCTTC.

This chain uses TRBV4-2 with TRBJ2-1, with D possibly being TRBD2 (7 bases). The CDR3 contains 17 residues. Per germline, CDR1 LGHNA and CDR2 YNFKEQ. Trimming stripped 0 bases from V and 6 bases from J, with 18 bases between. CDR3 region: CASSQDGRGGPANEQFF. The CDR3 nucleotides are TGTGCCAGCAGCCAAGATGGAAGGGGGGGGCCGGCCAATGAGCAGTTCTTC.

The chain is built from TRBV9 and TRBJ2-5; D ambiguous. The CDR3 consists of 15 residues. Germline CDR1 SGDLS, CDR2 YYNGEE. V was trimmed by 0 bases and J by 2 bases, leaving 11 bases between them. CDR3 sequence (DNA): TGTGCCAGCAGCGTAGCGGGCAGTCAGCAAGAGACCCAGTACTTC. Residues: CASSVAGSQQETQYF.

In DNA form, the CDR3 reads TGCGCCAGCAGTGAAAAGGGGATCTCCTACGAGCAGTACTTC. Amino acids: CASSEKGISYEQYF. The V gene is TRBV10-2, the J gene TRBJ2-7; possibly TRBD1 for D (5 bases). The CDR3 spans 14 residues. Trimming took 3 bases from V and 0 from J, leaving 9 bases between them. CDR1 and CDR2 (germline): WSHSY, SAAADI.

The chain joins TRBV11-3 to TRBJ2-7; weak D call: TRBD2 (6 bases). The CDR3 runs 15 residues. Germline values: CDR1 SGHNT, CDR2 YENEEA. V lost 5 bases and J lost 0, with 14 bases in between. The CDR3 loop reads CASSDRGGSSYEQYF. The CDR3 DNA sequence: TGTGCCAGCAGCGACCGAGGAGGGAGCTCCTACGAGCAGTACTTC.

J is TRBJ1-5 and V is TRBV4-3; TRBD1 agrees at 8 bases. In germline, CDR1 is LGHNA, CDR2 YSLEER. V shed 0 bases, J shed 6 bases, and the junction held 4 bases outside the gene matches. The CDR3 extends over 15 amino acids. The CDR3: CASSQDGQGFQPQHF. In nucleotides, the CDR3 is TGCGCCAGCAGCCAAGACGGACAGGGCTTTCAGCCCCAGCATTTT.

The V gene is TRBV27, the J gene TRBJ1-1, with TRBD1 as a possible D gene (5 bases). The CDR3 runs 14 residues. With 5 bases removed from V and 1 base from J, the gap between germline ends came to 11 bases. Germline values: CDR1 MNHEY, CDR2 SMNVEV (reference sequence). CDR3 protein: CASSPVGGNTEAFF. In DNA, the CDR3 is TGTGCCAGCAGTCCAGTGGGGGGGAACACTGAAGCTTTCTTT.

The chain joins TRBV5-1 to TRBJ2-3; the match to TRBD2 covers 10 bases. This CDR3 region has 17 residues. Trimming removed 0 bases from V and 4 bases from J; junction bases left unmatched: 8. Germline values: CDR1 SGHRS, CDR2 YFSETQ. The DNA for the CDR3 is TGCGCCAGCAGCTTGGCCGGCACTAGCGGGGTCCCAGATACGCAGTATTTT. Translating gives CASSLAGTSGVPDTQYF.

Comment on this clone: Other DNA variants within this sample encode the same CDR3. The chain joins TRBV27 to TRBJ1-1, with D unclear. CDR1 is MNHEY, CDR2 SMNVEV, per germline (reference sequence). V lost 3 bases and J 3 bases, leaving 8 bases between the germline ends. This CDR3 spans 13 amino acids. CDR3 DNA sequence: TGTGCCAGCAGTTTTGCCGGGGACACTGAAGCTTTCTTT. Encoded protein: CASSFAGDTEAFF.

The sample holds a few counts of this clone. The CDR3 protein is CASSMFLTGNQPQHF. The CDR3 DNA follows: TGTGCCAGTAGTATGTTCCTGACGGGTAATCAGCCCCAGCATTTT. The V call is TRBV19, the J call TRBJ1-5; no firm D call. Germline V lookup: CDR1 LNHDA, CDR2 SQIVND (reference sequence). The CDR3 sequence is 15 residues long. V was cut by 3 bases and J by 4 bases, with 13 bases left in between.

As concerns this clone: The DNA is left out, because the CDR3 cannot be placed on it with certainty; the CDR3 is given as TCRdb lists it. This chain uses TRBV11-3 with TRBJ1-1; whether TRBD1, the table's D call, matches the DNA was not checked. Germline CDR1 SGHNT, CDR2 YENEEA. Termini included, the CDR3 measures 13 amino acids. The CDR3 sequence: CASSFGPGTEAFF.

The count of this clone is one. This CDR3 is CASSLRGVTEAFF. DNA for the CDR3: TGTGCCAGCAGCCTAAGGGGAGTCACTGAAGCTTTCTTT. The rearrangement links TRBV5-4 to TRBJ1-1, with D possibly being TRBD1 (5 bases). The CDR3 loop spans 13 amino acids. The germline gives CDR1 SGHNT, CDR2 YYREEE (reference sequence). V gave up 4 bases and J gave up 4 bases, with 11 bases separating them.

This chain joins TRBV6-5 and TRBJ1-1; D is unclear. CDR3 size: 13 residues. Trimming took 6 bases from V and 7 from J, leaving 15 bases between them. Germline CDR1 and CDR2: MNHEY and SVGAGI. CDR3 coding DNA: TGTGCCAGCAGGGAATTCGACGTTGTTGAAGCTTTCTTT. Its protein is CASREFDVVEAFF.